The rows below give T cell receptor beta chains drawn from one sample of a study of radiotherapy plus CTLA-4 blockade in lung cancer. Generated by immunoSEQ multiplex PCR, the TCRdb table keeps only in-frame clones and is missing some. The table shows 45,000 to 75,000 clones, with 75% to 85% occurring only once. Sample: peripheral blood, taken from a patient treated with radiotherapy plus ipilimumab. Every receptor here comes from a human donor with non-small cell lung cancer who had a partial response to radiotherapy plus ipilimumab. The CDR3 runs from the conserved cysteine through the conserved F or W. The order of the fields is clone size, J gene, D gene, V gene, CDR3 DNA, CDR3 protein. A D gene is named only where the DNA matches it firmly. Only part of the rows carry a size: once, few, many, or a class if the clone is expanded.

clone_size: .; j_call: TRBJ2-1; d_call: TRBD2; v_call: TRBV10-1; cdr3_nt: TGCGCCAGCAGTTTGCTAGCGGGGGGATACAATGAGCAGTTCTTC; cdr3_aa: CASSLLAGGYNEQFF
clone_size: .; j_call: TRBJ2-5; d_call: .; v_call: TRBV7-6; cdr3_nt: TGTGCCAGCAGCCGTAGCATTGAGACCCAGTACTTC; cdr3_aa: CASSRSIETQYF
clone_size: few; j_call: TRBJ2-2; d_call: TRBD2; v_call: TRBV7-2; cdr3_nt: TGTGCCAGCAGCCTAGGACTAGCGGGGGGATCCGGGGAGCTGTTTTTT; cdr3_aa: CASSLGLAGGSGELFF
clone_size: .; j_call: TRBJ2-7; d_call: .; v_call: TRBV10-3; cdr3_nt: TGTGCCATCAGTGAGTCGTTACAGGTCCACGAGCAGTACTTC; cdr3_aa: CAISESLQVHEQYF
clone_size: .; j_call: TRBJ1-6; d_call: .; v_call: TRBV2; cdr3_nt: TGTGCCAGCAGTTACAGTGATGGATCCCTCCACTTT; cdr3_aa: CASSYSDGSLHF
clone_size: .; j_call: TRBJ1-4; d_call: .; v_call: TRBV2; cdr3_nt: TGTGCCAGCAGTGAAATAGACAGAGCAAAACTGTTTTTT; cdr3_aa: CASSEIDRAKLFF
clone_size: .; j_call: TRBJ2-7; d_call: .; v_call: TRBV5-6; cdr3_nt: TGTGCCAGCAGCTTCTGGGGGCGCGGTTACGAGCAGTACTTC; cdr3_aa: CASSFWGRGYEQYF
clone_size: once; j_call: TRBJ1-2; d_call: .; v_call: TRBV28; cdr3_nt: TGTGCCAGCAGTGAGACAGGAGATGGCTACACCTTC; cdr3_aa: CASSETGDGYTF
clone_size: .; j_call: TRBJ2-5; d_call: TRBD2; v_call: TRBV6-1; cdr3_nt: TGTGCCAGCAGTGAGGTTCCCGGGACTAGCGGACAAGAGACCCAGTACTTC; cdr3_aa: CASSEVPGTSGQETQYF
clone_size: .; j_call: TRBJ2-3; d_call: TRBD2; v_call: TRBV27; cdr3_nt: TGTGCCAGCAGCCCCGGGACTAGCGGTCTGTATTTT; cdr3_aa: CASSPGTSGLYF
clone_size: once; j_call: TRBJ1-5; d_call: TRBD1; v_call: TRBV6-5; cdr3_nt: TGTGCCAGCAGTTCAAGGACAGGGGGCGGTCAGCCCCAGCATTTT; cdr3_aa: CASSSRTGGGQPQHF
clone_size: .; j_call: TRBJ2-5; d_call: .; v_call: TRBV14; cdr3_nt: TGTGCCAGCAGCGCTCTAGGACTCCAAGAGACCCAGTACTTC; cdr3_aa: CASSALGLQETQYF
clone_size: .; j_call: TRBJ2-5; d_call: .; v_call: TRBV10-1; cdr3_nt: TGCGCCAGCAGTGAGTACGTCGCCGGGACCCAGTACTTC; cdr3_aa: CASSEYVAGTQYF
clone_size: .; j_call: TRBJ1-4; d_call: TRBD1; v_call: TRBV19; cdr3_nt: TGTGCCAGTAGTATCGGCAGGGGGAATGAAAAACTGTTTTTT; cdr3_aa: CASSIGRGNEKLFF
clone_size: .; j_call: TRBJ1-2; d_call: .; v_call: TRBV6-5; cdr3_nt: TGTGCCAGCAGTTACGATAGCGGACGGTCTAACTATGGCTACACCTTC; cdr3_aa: CASSYDSGRSNYGYTF
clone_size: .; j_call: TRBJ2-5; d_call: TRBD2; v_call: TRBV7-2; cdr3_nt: TGTGCCAGCAGCGGAGGGACTAGAGGAGAGACCCAGTACTTC; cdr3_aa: CASSGGTRGETQYF
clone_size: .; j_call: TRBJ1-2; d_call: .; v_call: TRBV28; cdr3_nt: TGTGCCAGCAGCCCGACAGCGTTCTATGGCTACACCTTC; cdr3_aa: CASSPTAFYGYTF
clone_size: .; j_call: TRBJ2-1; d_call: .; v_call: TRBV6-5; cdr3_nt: TGTGCCAGCACCCAATACAATGAGCAGTTCTTC; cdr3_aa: CASTQYNEQFF
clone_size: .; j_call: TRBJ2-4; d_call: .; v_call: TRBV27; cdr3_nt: TGTGCCAGCAGTTTAAAGCCAGGGGAGCACATTCAGTACTTC; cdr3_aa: CASSLKPGEHIQYF
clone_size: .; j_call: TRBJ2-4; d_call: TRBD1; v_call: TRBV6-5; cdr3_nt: TGTGCCAGCCTGGCGTCAGGGGGAAACATTCAGTACTTC; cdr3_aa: CASLASGGNIQYF
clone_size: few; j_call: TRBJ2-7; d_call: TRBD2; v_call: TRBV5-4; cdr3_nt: TGTGCCAGCAGCTCCGGTGGGGGGAGGGCCTACGAGCAGTACTTC; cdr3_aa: CASSSGGGRAYEQYF
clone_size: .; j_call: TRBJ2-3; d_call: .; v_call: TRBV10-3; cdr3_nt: TGTGCCATCAGTGAAGGGAAAGGTCTGACGGGGGATACGCAGTATTTT; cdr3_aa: CAISEGKGLTGDTQYF
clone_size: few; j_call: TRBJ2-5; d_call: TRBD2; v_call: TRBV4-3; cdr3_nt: TGCGCCAGCAGCCAAGCTTCGGGGGGTTGGGAGACCCAGTACTTC; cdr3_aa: CASSQASGGWETQYF
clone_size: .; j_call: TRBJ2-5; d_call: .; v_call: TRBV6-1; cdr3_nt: TGTGCCAGCAGTGAGTACCAGGGTAGTGAGACCCAGTACTTC; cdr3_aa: CASSEYQGSETQYF
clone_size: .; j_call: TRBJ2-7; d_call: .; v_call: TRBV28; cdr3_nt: TGTGCCAGCAGTTTAGGGGGGTCGTCCTACGAGCAGTACTTC; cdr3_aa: CASSLGGSSYEQYF
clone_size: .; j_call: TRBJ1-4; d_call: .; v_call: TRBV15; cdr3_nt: TGTGCCACCAGCAGAGCCACGAGGGAATCCGAAAAACTGTTTTTT; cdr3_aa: CATSRATRESEKLFF
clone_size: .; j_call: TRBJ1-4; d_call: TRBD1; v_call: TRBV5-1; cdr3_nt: TGCGCCAGCAGCTTAAGGACAGGGGAGCAGGAAAAACTGTTTTTT; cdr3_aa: CASSLRTGEQEKLFF
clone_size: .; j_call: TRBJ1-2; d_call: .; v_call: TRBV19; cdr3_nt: TGTGCCAGTAGTCCCCCGGGGTCTCTTGGCTACACCTTC; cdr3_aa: CASSPPGSLGYTF
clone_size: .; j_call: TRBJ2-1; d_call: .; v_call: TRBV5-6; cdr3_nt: TGTGCCAGCAGTCCGGAAGGGGAATTGCTTTACCAGTTCTTC; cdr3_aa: CASSPEGELLYQFF
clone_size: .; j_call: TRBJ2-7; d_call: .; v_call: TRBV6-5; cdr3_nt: TGTGCCAGCAGCGCCGGGACTCTACCGTACGAGCAGTACTTC; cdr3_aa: CASSAGTLPYEQYF
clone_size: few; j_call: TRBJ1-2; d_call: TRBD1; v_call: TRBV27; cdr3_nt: TGTGCCAGCAGCCCCGGGACAGGCCTCTATGGCTACACCTTC; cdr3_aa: CASSPGTGLYGYTF
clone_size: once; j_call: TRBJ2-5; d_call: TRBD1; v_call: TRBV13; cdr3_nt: TGTGCCAGCAGCCCCAACAGGGGGAAAGAGACCCAGTACTTC; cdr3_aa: CASSPNRGKETQYF
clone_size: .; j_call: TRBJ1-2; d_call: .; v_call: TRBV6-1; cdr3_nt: TGTGCCAGCAGTGAAGGTCCAGCTAACTATGGCTACACCTTC; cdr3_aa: CASSEGPANYGYTF
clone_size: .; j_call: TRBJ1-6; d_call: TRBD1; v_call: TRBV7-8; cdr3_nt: TGTGCCAGCAGCTTAGAGGGACAGGGGAATTCACCCCTCCACTTT; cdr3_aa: CASSLEGQGNSPLHF
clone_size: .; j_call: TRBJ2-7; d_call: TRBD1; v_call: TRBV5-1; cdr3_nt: TGCGCCAGCAGCCTCGGACAGGGAGCAAAGTCCTACGAGCAGTACTTC; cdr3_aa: CASSLGQGAKSYEQYF
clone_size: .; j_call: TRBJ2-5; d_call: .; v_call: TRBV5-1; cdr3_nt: TGCGCCAGCAGCTTGGGACAGACAGAGACCCAGTACTTC; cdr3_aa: CASSLGQTETQYF
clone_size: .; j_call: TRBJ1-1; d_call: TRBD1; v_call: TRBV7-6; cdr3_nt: TGTGCCAGCAGCTTAGCGCCTCAGGGACAGGGGGACCCTGAAGCTTTCTTT; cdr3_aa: CASSLAPQGQGDPEAFF
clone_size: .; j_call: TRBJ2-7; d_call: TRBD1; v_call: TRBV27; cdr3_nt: TGTGCCAGCAGTTTCGGGACAGGGTCCTACGAGCAGTACTTC; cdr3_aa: CASSFGTGSYEQYF
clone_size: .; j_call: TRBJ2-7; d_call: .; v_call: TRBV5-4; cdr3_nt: TGTGCCAGCAGCCCGAATGCGGTCTCCTACGAGCAGTACTTC; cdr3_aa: CASSPNAVSYEQYF
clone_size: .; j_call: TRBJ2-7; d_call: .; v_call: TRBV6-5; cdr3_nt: TGTGCCAGCAGTTACTCGGACAGAGCAACTGGGCAGTACTTC; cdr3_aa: CASSYSDRATGQYF
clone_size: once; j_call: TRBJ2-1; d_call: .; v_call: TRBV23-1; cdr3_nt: TGCGCCAGCAGTCATAGGGCAGGGGCAATCCCCTTGGATGAGCAGTTCTTC; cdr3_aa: CASSHRAGAIPLDEQFF
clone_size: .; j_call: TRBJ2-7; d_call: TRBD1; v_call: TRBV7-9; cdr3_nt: TGTGCCAGCAGCCAACCGCGGGGTGGAGGGACAGGGACTCCCTACGAGCAGTACTTC; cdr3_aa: CASSQPRGGGTGTPYEQYF
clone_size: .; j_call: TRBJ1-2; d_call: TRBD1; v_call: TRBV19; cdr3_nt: TGTGCCAGTAGAAGGGGACAGGGGAACTATGGCTACACCTTC; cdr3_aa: CASRRGQGNYGYTF
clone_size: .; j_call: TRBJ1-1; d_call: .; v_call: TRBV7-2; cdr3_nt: TGTGCCAGCAGCTCCGAGGGCGAAGGGTCAACTGAAGCTTTCTTT; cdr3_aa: CASSSEGEGSTEAFF
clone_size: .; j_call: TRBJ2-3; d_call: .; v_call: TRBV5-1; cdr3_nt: TGCGCCAGCAGCCCCGGGGCAGATACGCAGTATTTT; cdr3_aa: CASSPGADTQYF
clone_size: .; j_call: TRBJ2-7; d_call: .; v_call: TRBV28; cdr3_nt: TGTGCCAGTCAGGGATATCCGCACTACGAGCAGTACTTC; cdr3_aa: CASQGYPHYEQYF
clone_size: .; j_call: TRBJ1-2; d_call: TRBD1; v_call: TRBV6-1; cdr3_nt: TGTGCCAGCAAGCGATCGGAGGGGGCTTACACCTTC; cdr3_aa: CASKRSEGAYTF
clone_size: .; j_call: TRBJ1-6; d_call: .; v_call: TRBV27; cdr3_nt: TGTGCCAGCAGTTTATCCCAGGTTAGCTCCTATAATTCACCCCTCCACTTT; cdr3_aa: CASSLSQVSSYNSPLHF
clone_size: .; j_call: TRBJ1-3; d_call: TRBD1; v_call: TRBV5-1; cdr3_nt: TGCGCCAGCAGCCTTTGGACAGGGGACTCTGGAAACACCATATATTTT; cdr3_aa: CASSLWTGDSGNTIYF
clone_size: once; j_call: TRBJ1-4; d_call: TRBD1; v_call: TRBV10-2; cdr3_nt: TGCGCCAGCAGTACGGGACAGGGGAATGAAAAACTGTTTTTT; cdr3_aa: CASSTGQGNEKLFF
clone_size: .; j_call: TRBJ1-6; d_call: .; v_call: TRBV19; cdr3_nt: TGTGCCAGTATTGGGTCACGAGGGAGGAATTCACCCCTCCACTTT; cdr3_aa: CASIGSRGRNSPLHF
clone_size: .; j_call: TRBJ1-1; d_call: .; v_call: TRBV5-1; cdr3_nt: TGCGCCAGCAGCTTGGAGGGGCCAAGGAACACTGAAGCTTTCTTT; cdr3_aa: CASSLEGPRNTEAFF
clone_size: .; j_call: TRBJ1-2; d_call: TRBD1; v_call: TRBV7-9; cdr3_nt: TGTGCCAGCAGCTTAGCAACATGGGGACAGGCGAAGGGTGGCTACACCTTC; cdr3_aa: CASSLATWGQAKGGYTF